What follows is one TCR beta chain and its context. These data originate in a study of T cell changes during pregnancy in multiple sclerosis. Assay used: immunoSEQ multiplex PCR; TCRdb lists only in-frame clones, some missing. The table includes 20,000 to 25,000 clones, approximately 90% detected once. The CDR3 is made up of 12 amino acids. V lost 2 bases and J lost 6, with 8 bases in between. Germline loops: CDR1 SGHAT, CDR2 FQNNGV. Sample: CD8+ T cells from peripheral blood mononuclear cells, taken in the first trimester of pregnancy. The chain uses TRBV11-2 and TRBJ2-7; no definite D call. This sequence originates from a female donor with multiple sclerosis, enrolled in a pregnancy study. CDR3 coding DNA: TGTGCCAGCAGCTTACTTGTTCCCGAGCAGTACTTC. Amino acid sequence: CASSLLVPEQYF.